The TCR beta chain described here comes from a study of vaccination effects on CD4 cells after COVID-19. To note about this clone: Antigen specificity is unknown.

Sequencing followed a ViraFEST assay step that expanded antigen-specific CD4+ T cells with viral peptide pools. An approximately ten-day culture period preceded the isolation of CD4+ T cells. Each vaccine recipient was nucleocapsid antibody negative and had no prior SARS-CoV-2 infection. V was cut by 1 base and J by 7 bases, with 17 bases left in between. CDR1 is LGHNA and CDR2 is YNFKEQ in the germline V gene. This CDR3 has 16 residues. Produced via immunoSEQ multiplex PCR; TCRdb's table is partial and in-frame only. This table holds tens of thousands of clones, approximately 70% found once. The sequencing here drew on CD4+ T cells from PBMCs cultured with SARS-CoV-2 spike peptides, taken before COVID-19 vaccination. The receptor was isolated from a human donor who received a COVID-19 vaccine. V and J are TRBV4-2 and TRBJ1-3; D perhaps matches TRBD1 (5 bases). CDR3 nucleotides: TGTGCCAGCAGCCAAGGGCCGAGCACAGGCGGCAACACCATATATTTT. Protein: CASSQGPSTGGNTIYF.